This record concerns one TCR beta chain sequence. Per germline, CDR1 SGHRS and CDR2 YFSETQ. V was clipped by 4 bases and J by 0 bases; unmatched bases: 6. The CDR3 is 16 amino acids. This entry belongs to a study of blood T cell repertoires in COVID-19. The study recruited people aged roughly 18 to 100 years across some 23 US areas. Cohort assignment relied on participant-reported clinical history. The table came from immunoSEQ multiplex PCR; TCRdb's copy has only in-frame clones and leaves some out. The table includes about 200,000 clones, roughly 80% detected once. The TCR originated in an older woman with acute COVID-19. The chain carries TRBV5-1 and TRBJ1-3, with TRBD1 matching 8 bases. Sequencing was done on a sample of PBMCs or T cells enriched from blood (not recorded which). The CDR3 DNA follows: TGCGCCAGCAGCCAAGGGACAGGTTTCTCTGGAAACACCATATATTTT. The encoded protein is CASSQGTGFSGNTIYF. Using reference TRBV5-1 and TRBJ1-3 for the parts outside the CDR3, the full variable domain is KAGVTQTPRYLIKTRGQQVTLSCSPISGHRSVSWYQQTPGQGLQFLFEYFSETQRNKGNFPGRFSGRQFSNSRSEMNVSTLELGDSALYLCASSQGTGFSGNTIYFGEGSWLTVV.